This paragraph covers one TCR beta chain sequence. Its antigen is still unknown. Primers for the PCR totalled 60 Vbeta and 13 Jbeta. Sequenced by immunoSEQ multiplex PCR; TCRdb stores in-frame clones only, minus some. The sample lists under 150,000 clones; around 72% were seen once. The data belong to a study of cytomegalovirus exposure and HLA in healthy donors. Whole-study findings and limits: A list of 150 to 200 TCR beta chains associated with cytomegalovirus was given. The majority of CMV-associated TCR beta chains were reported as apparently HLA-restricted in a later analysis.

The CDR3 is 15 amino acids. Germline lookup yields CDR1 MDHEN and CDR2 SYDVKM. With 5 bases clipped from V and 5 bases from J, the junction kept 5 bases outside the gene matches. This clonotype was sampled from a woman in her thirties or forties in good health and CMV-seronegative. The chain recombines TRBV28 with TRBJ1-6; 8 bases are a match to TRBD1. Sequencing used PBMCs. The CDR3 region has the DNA TGTGCCAGCAGTGGGGGACAGGCGGATAATTCACCCCTCCACTTT. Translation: CASSGGQADNSPLHF.